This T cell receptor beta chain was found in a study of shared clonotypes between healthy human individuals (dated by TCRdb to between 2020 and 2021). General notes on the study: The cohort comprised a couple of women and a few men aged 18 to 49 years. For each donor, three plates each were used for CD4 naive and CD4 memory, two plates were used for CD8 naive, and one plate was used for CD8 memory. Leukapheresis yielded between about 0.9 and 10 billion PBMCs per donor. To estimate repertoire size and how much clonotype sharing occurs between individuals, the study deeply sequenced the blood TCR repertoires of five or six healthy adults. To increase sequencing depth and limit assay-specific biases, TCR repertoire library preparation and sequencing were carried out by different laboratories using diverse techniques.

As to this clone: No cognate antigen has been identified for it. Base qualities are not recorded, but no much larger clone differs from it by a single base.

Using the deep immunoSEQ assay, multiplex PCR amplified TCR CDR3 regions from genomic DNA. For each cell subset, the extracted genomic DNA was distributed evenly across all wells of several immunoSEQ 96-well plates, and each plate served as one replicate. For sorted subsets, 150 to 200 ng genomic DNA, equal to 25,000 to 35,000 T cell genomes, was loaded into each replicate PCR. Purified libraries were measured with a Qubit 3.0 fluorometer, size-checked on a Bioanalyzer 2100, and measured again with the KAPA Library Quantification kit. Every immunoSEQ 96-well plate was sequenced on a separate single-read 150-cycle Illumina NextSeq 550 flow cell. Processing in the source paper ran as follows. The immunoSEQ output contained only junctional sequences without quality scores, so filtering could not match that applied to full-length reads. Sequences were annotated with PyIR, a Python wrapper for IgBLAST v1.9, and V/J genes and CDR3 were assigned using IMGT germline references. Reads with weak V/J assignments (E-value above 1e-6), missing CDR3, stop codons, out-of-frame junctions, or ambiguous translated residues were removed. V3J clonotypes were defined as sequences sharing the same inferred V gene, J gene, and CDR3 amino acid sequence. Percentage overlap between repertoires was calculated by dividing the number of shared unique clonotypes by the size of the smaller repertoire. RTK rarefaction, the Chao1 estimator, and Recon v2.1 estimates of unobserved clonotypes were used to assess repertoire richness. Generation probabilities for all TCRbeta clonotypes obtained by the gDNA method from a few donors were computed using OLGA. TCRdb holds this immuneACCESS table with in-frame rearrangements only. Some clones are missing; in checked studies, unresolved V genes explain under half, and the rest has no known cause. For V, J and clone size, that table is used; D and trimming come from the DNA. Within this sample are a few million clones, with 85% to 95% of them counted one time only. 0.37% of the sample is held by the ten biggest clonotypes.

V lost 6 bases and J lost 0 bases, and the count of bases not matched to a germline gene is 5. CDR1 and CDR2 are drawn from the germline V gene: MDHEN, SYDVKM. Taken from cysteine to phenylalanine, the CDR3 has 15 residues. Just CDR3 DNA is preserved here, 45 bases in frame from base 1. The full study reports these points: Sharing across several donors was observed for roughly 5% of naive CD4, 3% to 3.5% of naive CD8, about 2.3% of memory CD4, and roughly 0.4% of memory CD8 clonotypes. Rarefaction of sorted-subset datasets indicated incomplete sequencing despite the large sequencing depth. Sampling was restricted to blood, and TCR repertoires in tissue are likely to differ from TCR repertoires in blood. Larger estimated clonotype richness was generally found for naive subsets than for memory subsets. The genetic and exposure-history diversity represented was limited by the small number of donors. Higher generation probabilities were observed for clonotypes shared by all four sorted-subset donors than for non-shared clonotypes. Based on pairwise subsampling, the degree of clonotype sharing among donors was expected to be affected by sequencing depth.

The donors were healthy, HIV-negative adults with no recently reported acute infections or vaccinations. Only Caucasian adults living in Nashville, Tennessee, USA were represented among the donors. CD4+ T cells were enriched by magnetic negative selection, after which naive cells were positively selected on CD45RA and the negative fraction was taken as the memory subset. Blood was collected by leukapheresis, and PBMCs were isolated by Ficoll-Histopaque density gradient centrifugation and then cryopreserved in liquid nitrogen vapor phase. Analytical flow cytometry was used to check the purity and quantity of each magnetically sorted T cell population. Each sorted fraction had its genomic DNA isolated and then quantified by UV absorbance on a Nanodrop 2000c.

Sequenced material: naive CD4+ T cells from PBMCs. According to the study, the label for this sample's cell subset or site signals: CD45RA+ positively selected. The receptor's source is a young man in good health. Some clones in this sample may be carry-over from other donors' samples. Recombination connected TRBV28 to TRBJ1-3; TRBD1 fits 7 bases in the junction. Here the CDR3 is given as CASSFGTASGNTIYF. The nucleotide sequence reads TGTGCCAGCAGCTTTGGGACAGCCTCTGGAAACACCATATATTTT.